The source of this T cell receptor (beta chain) is a study of blood T cell repertoires in COVID-19. About the research overall: Samples of COVID-19 (acute and convalescent) were obtained from the United States, Italy and Spain. In each case, the material was cDNA or gDNA derived from T cells, B-cell-depleted T cells, or PBMCs.

Some clones are missing from TCRdb's copy, which holds only in-frame ones; the method was immunoSEQ multiplex PCR. The sample contains about 310,000 clones, 80% to 90% of which appear only once. Study members were between roughly 18 and 89 years old and lived in approximately 25 US regions. Before being deemed recovered, Cohort 3 donors had two negative PCRs, clearance, or symptom resolution. The CDR3 consists of 15 residues. V shed 4 bases and J 4 bases; nucleotides not matched to a gene: 9. Per the germline V gene, CDR1 is LGHNA and CDR2 is YSLEER. V and J are TRBV4-3 and TRBJ1-2, with 7 bases fitting TRBD1. Specimen: PBMCs or T cells enriched from blood (not recorded which). This clonotype originated in a young woman who had recovered from COVID-19. The CDR3 is CASSRGQSLSYGYTF. Written as DNA, the CDR3 is TGCGCCAGCAGCCGGGGACAGAGTCTCTCCTATGGCTACACCTTC.